This T cell receptor (beta chain) derives from a study of CD8+ T cells in alopecia areata. Study-wide results and limits: Lesional scalp exceeded normal scalp in clonality, especially in alopecia totalis/universalis. Between patients, shared TCR sequences were less clear than in mice. This was possibly due in part to HLA diversity in the patient population. Scalp repertoires also include resident alphabeta T cells from normal skin.

RNA extraction was followed by reverse transcription into cDNA, which acted as the sequencing template. Using immunoSEQ multiplex PCR, the repertoire was profiled, and TCRdb retains in-frame clones only, with some absent. Of about 64,000 clones in the sample, roughly 46% were seen once. Comments on this clone: Its matching antigen is unknown.

V shed 0 bases and J 1 base; nucleotides not matched to a gene: 3. CDR1 and CDR2 from the germline V gene are SGDLS and YYNGEE. The CDR3 runs to 15 residues. It was from alopecia areata patients that lesional scalp punch biopsies and peripheral blood were collected. The TCR originated in a human donor with alopecia areata. The sequenced sample consisted of NKG2D-low CD8+ T cells sorted from blood. This chain links TRBV9 with TRBJ2-7; TRBD2 aligns across 8 bases. The CDR3 bases are TGTGCCAGCAGCGTAGCGTCTAGCGGGTCCTACGAGCAGTACTTC. Translation gives CASSVASSGSYEQYF.